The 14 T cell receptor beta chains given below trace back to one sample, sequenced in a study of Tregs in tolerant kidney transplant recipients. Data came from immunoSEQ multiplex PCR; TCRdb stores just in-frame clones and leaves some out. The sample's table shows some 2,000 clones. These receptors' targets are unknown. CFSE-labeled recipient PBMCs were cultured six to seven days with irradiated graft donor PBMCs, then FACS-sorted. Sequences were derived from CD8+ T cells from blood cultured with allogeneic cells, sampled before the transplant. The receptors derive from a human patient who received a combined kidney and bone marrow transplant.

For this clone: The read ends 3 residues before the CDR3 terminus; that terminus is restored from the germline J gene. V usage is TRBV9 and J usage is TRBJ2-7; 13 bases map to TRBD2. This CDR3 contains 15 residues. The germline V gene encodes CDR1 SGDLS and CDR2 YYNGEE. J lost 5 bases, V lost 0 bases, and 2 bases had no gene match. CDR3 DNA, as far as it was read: TGTGCCAGCAGCGTAGGGACTAGCGGGAGCAACGAG. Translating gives CASSVGTSGSNE. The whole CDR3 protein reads CASSVGTSGSNEQYF.

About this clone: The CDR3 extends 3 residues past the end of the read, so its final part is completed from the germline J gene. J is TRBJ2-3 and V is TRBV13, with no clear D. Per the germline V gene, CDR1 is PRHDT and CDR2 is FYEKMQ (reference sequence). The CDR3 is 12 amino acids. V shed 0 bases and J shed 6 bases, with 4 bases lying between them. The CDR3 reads CASSLGRDTQYF. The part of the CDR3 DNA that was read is TGTGCCAGCAGCTTAGGGAGGGATACG. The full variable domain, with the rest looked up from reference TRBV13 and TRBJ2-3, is AAGVIQSPRHLIKEKRETATLKCYPIPRHDTVYWYQQGPGQDPQFLISFYEKMQSDKGSIPDRFSAQQFSDYHSELNMSSLELGDSALYFCASSLGRDTQYFGPGTRLTVL.

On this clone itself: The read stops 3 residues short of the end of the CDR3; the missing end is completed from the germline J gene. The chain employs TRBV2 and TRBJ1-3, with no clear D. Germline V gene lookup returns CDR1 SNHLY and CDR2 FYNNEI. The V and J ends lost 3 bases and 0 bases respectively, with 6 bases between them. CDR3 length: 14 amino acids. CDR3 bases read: TGTGCCAGCAGTGACAGTACCTCTGGAAACACC. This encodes CASSDSTSGNT. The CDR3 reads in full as CASSDSTSGNTIYF.

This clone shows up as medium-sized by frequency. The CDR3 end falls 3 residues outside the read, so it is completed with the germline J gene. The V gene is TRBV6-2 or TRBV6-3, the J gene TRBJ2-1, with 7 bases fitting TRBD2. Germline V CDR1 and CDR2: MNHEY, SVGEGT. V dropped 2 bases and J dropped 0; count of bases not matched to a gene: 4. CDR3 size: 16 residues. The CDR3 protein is CASSYQRESSYNEQFF. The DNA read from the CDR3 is TGTGCCAGCAGTTACCAGCGGGAAAGCTCCTACAATGAG.

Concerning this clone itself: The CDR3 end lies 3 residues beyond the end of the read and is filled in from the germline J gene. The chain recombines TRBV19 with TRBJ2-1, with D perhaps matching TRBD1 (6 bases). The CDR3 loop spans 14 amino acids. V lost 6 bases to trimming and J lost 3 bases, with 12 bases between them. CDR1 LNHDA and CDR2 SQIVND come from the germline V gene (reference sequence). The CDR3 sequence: CASSPTGNYNEQFF. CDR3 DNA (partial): TGTGCCAGTAGCCCGACAGGAAACTACAATGAG.

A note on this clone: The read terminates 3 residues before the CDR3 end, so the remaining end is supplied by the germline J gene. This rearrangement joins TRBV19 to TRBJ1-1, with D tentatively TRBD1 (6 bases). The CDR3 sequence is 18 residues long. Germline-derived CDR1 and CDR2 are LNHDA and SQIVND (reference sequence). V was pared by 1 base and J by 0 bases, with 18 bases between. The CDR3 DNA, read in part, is TGTGCCAGTAGTATAGGGTGGGTCGACAGGCCCATGAACACTGAA. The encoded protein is CASSIGWVDRPMNTE. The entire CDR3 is CASSIGWVDRPMNTEAFF.

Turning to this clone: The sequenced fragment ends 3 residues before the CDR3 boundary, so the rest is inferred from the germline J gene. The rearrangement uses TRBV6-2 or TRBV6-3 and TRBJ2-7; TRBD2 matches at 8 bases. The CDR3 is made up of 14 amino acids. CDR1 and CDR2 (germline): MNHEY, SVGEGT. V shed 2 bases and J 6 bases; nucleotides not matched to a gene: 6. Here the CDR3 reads CASSYASGRFEQYF. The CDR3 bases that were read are TGTGCCAGCAGTTACGCTAGCGGGCGGTTCGAG.

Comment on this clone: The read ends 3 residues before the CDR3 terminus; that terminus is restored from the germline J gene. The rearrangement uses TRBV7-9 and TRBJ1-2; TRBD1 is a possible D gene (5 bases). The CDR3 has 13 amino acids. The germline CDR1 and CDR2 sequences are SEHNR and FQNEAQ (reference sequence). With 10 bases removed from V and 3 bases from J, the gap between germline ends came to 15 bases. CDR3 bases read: TGTGCCACTCCCCGGGGGGGGGACTATGGC. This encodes CATPRGGDYG. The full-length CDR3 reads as CATPRGGDYGYTF.

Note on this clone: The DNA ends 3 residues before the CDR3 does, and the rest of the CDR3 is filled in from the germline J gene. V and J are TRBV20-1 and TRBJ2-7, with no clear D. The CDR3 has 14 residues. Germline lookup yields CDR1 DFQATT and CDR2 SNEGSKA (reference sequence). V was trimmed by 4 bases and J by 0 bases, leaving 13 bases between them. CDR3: CSAMTPTLSYEQYF. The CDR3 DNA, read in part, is TGCAGTGCTATGACTCCAACCCTCTCCTACGAG.

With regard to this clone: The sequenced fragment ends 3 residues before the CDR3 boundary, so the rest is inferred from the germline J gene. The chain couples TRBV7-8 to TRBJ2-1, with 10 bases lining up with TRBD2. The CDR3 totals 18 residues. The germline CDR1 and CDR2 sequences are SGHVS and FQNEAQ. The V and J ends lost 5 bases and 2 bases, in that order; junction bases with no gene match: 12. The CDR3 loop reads CASSPLASGSLTYNEQFF. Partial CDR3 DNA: TGTGCCAGCAGCCCCCTGGCTAGCGGGAGTCTCACCTACAATGAG.

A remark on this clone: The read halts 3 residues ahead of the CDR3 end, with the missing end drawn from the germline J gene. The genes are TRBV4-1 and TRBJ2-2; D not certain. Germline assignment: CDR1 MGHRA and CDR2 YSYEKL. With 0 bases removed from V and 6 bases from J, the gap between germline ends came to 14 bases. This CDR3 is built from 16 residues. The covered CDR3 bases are TGCGCCAGCAGCCAAGAAGGCCTAGAATTCGCCGGGGAG. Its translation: CASSQEGLEFAGE. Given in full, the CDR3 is CASSQEGLEFAGELFF.

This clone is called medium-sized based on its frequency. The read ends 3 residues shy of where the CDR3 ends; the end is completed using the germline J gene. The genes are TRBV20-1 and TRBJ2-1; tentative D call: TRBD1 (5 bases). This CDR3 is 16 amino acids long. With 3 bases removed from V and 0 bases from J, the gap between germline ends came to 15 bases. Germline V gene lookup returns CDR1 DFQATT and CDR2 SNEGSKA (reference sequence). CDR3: CSASGALFTSYNEQFF. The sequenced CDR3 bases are TGCAGTGCTAGTGGGGCTCTCTTTACCTCCTACAATGAG.

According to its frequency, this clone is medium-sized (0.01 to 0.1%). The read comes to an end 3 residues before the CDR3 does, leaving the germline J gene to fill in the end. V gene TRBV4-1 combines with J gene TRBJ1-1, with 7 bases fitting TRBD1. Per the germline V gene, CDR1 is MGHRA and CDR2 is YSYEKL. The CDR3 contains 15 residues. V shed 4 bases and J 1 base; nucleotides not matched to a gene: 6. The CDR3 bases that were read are TGCGCCAGCAGCCTTCAAAGGGACAGGAACACTGAA. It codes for CASSLQRDRNTE. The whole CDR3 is CASSLQRDRNTEAFF.

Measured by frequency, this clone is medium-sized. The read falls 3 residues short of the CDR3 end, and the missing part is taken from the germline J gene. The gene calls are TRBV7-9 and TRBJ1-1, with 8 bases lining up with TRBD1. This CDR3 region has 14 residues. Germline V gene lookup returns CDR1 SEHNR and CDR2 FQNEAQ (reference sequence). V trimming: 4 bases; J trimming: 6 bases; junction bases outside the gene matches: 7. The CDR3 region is CASSSIGQGPEAFF. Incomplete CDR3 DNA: TGTGCCAGCAGCTCCATTGGACAGGGTCCTGAA.